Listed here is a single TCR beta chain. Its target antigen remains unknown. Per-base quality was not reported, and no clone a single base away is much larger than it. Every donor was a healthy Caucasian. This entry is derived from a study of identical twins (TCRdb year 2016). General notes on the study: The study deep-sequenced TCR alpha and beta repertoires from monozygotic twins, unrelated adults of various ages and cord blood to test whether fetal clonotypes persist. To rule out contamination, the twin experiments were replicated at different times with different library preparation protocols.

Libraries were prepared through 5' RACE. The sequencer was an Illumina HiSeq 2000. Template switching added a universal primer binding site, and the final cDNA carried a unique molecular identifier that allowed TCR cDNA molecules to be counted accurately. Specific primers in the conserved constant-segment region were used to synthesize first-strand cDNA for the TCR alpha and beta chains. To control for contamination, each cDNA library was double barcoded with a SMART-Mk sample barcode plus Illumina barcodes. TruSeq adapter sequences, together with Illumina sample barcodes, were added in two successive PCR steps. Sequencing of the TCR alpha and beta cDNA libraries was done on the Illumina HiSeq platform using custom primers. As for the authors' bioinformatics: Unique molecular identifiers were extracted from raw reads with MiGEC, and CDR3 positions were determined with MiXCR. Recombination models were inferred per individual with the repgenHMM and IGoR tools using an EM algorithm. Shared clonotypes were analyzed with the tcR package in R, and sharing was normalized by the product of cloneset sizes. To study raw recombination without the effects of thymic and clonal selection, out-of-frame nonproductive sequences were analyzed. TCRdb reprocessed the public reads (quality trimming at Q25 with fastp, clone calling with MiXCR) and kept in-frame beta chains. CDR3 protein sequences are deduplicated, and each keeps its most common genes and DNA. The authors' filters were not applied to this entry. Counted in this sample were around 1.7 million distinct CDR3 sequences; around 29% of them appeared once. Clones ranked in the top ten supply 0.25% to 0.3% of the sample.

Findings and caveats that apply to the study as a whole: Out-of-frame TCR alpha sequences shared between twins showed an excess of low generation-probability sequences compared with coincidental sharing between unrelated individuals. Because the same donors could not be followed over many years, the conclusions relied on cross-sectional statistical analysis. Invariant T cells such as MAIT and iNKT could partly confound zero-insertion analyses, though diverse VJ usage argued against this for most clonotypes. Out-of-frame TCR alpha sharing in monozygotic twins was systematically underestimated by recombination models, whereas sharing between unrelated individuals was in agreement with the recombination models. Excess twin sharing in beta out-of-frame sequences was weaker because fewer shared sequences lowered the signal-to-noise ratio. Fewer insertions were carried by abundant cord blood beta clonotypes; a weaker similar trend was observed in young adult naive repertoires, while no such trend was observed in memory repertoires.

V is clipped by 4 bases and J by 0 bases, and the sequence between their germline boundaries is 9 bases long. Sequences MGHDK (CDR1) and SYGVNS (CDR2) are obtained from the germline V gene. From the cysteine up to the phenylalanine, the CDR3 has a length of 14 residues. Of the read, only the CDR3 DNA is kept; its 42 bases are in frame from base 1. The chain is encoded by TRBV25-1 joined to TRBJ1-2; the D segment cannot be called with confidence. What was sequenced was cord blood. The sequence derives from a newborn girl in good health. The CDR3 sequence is CASSGQMPNYGYTF. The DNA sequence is TGTGCCAGCAGTGGGCAGATGCCTAACTATGGCTACACCTTC.